This note documents a single TCR beta chain sequence. This entry is derived from a study of blood T cell repertoires in COVID-19. Study summary: COVID-19 samples collected from the United States, Italy and Spain covered acute and convalescent phases.

Germline lookup yields CDR1 SGDLS and CDR2 YYNGEE. V lost 0 bases to trimming and J lost 0 bases, with 6 bases between them. This CDR3 contains 14 residues. Here immunoSEQ multiplex PCR was the method, and the copy in TCRdb shows in-frame clones only, minus some. The sample carries 80,000 to 100,000 clones, about 90% recorded once. The sequenced sample was peripheral blood. The TCR comes from a human donor with COVID-19, enrolled during active disease. The donor label of this sample is uncertain. This chain uses TRBV9 with TRBJ1-1; possible D gene TRBD1, 5 bases. CDR3: CASSVAGMNTEAFF. DNA for the CDR3: TGTGCCAGCAGCGTAGCAGGGATGAACACTGAAGCTTTCTTT.